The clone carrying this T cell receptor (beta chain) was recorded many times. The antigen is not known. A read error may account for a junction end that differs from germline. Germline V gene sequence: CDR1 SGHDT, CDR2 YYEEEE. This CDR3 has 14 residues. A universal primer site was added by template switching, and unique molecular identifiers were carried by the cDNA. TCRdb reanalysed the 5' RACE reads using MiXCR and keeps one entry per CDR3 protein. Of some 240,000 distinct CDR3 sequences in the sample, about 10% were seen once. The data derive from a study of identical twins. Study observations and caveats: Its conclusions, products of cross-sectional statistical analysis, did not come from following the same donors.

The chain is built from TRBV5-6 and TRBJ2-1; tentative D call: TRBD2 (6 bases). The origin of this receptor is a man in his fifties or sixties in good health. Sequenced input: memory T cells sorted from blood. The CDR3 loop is CASSLRDSHNEQFF. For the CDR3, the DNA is TGTGCCAGCAGCCTCCGGGACTCCCACAATGAGCAGTTCTTC.